This TCR beta chain was sequenced during a study of radiation and T cells in renal cell carcinoma. Study summary: Nephrectomy followed 15 Gy stereotactic body radiation by 4 weeks.

Here immunoSEQ multiplex PCR was the method, and the copy in TCRdb shows in-frame clones only, minus some. This repertoire shows about 140,000 clones, approximately 87% found once; its top ten account for approximately 24%. The CDR3 has 16 residues. V was shortened by 2 bases and J by 2 bases, with 15 bases between the two germline ends. Per germline, CDR1 GTSNPN and CDR2 SVGIG (reference sequence). This clone occurred a few times. Time point reported: baseline pretreatment blood. Described treatment: 15 Gy SBRT to primary tumor, nephrectomy 4 weeks later. After SBRT, blood was collected at 2 and 4 weeks, plus baseline.

This specimen was blood, taken from a patient whose treatment included radiotherapy and nephrectomy. The rearrangement uses TRBV30 and TRBJ1-4, with D uncertain. The receptor was isolated from a woman aged 45-60 years with renal cell carcinoma. The CDR3: CAWSIRERVTNEKLFF. CDR3 in DNA: TGTGCCTGGAGTATCCGGGAGAGGGTTACTAATGAAAAACTGTTTTTT. Full variable domain (rest looked up from reference TRBV30 and TRBJ1-4): SQTIHQWPATLVQPVGSPLSLECTVEGTSNPNLYWYRQAAGRGLQLLFYSVGIGQISSEVPQNLSASRPQDRQFILSSKKLLLSDSGFYLCAWSIRERVTNEKLFFGSGTQLSVL.